These T cell receptor beta chains were read from a single sample in a study of blood T cell repertoires in COVID-19. TCRdb's copy holds only in-frame clones and misses some; the assay was immunoSEQ multiplex PCR. This sample yields 79,000 or so clones, of which 80% to 90% are seen a single time; roughly 1.1% belongs to the top ten. The specimen sequenced was peripheral blood. These TCRs come from a human donor in a cohort sampled during active COVID-19. Both conserved end residues are trimmed from each CDR3.

V	J	CDR3
TRBV19	TRBJ1-2	ASSPGTETNYGYT
TRBV7-3	TRBJ2-1	ASSSGLETNEQF
TRBV5-1	TRBJ2-2	ASSPTVANTGELF
TRBV15	TRBJ2-7	ATSPRGDYEQY
TRBV5-1	TRBJ2-5	ASSSEILGETQY
TRBV30	TRBJ2-7	AWSSPGTPPYEQY
TRBV18	TRBJ1-2	ASSPPPGQRTYGYT
TRBV9	TRBJ2-1	ASRLAGGRRCSYNEQF
TRBV9	TRBJ2-7	ASSVVPGGPGEQY
TRBV19	TRBJ2-7	ASSIDRSYEQY
TRBV5-1	TRBJ2-1	ASSTDNEQF
TRBV5-4	TRBJ2-2	ASSFPSGTNTGELF
TRBV7-2	TRBJ2-5	ASSSTSGKWETQY
TRBV29-1	TRBJ2-7	SVVGRGYEQY
TRBV30	TRBJ1-2	AWSPSYGYT
TRBV29-1	TRBJ2-1	SSDVGVSYNEQF
TRBV2	TRBJ2-1	ASSGGTSGSMKSWNEQF
TRBV7-8	TRBJ1-2	ASSAAKQSYLDGHT
TRBV7-9	TRBJ2-1	ASSPLRLAGGRNEQF
TRBV6-5	TRBJ1-2	ASSSTTGAYGYT
TRBV7-8	TRBJ1-1	ASSLYRGQRAF
TRBV15	TRBJ1-1	ATSGGQGRNTEAF
TRBV30	TRBJ1-1	AYTGTGFSTDTEAF
TRBV20-1	TRBJ2-1	SASQRVPYNEQF
TRBV2	TRBJ2-7	ASSEAGGSTVSGYEQY
TRBV19	TRBJ2-3	ASSPWTSGTDTQY
TRBV5-1	TRBJ1-4	ASSPSGHGGEKLF
TRBV28	TRBJ1-6	ASTDREVLNSPLH
TRBV20-1	TRBJ2-1	SASRDRTYNEQF
TRBV30	TRBJ2-3	AWSPGGQGGTDTQY
TRBV5-8	TRBJ1-2	ASSPRAGLNYGYT
TRBV10-3	TRBJ2-7	AIKEEGGAYEQY
TRBV6-4	TRBJ2-1	ASSGGVASYNEQF
TRBV5-6	TRBJ1-5	ASSLRTAQGQPQH
TRBV19	TRBJ2-2	ASRRTSGAGELF
TRBV9	TRBJ1-1	ASSTDRGGPEAF
TRBV5-1	TRBJ2-7	ASSLEDTSYEQY
TRBV5-1	TRBJ2-1	ASSLGLVPNEQF
TRBV9	TRBJ2-5	ASSVAEGEWETQY
TRBV3-1/TRBV3-2	TRBJ2-4	ASSHYRDLNIQY
TRBV28	TRBJ2-1	ASHWEGGIKF
TRBV28	TRBJ2-7	ASSTENYEQY
TRBV27	TRBJ2-7	ASSHRRLAGVKYEQY
TRBV4-1	TRBJ2-7	ASSQSTGVPPGEQY
TRBV28	TRBJ2-5	ASGLAGAEETQY
TRBV2	TRBJ2-7	ASSEWRTDSYEQY
TRBV28	TRBJ2-7	ASRVEGAVSYEQY
TRBV19	TRBJ2-2	ASSMTAGELF
TRBV28	TRBJ2-5	ASRSPASGEETQY
TRBV29-1	TRBJ2-3	SVGGDWGTDTQY
TRBV7-2	TRBJ2-7	ASSPQVAGGPYEQY
TRBV5-1	TRBJ1-2	ASSLENREYYGYT
TRBV25-1	TRBJ2-3	ASTSTDTQY